The sequence of this T cell receptor beta chain was determined in a study of T cell changes during pregnancy in multiple sclerosis. With V trimmed by 10 bases and J by 8 bases, 12 bases remained unmatched. This CDR3 comprises 14 residues. Germline CDR1 is MGHDK and CDR2 is SYGVNS. This table comes from immunoSEQ multiplex PCR, and its TCRdb copy is limited to in-frame clones, with some not included. The data show roughly 58,000 clones, 85% to 95% seen once. The V call is TRBV25-1, the J call TRBJ1-2; TRBD1 matches at 11 bases. Specimen: CD8+ T cells from peripheral blood mononuclear cells, collected in the third trimester of pregnancy. The sequence was collected from a female donor with multiple sclerosis, enrolled in a pregnancy study. This CDR3 is CAIVGGQGGGGYTF. The CDR3 DNA sequence: TGTGCCATCGTCGGGGGACAGGGGGGGGGAGGCTACACCTTC.